This passage covers 24 T cell receptor beta chains from one sample sequenced in a study of cytotoxic CD8 clonotypes in ibrutinib-treated CLL. Sequenced by immunoSEQ multiplex PCR; TCRdb stores in-frame clones only, minus some. In the table there are 250,000 to 350,000 clones, less than 85% of which are singletons. Here the sequenced sample was PBMCs, taken at disease progression, from a patient treated with ibrutinib. The receptors shown here come from a human donor with chronic lymphocytic leukemia.

The chain links TRBV19 to TRBJ2-5; either TRBD1 or TRBD2 may fit D (5 bases each). The ends were cut back, 5 bases at V and 2 bases at J, with 15 bases in the middle. Germline assignment: CDR1 LNHDA and CDR2 SQIVND (reference sequence). CDR3 size: 15 residues. The CDR3: CASSPLGTDQETQYF. For the CDR3, the DNA is TGTGCCAGTAGTCCTCTAGGGACCGATCAAGAGACCCAGTACTTC.

V usage is TRBV7-9 and J usage is TRBJ2-3; 9 nucleotides match TRBD1. Germline V gives CDR1 SEHNR, CDR2 FQNEAQ (reference sequence). This CDR3 has 19 amino acids. J lost 3 bases, V lost 5 bases, and 18 bases had no gene match. CDR3 nucleotide sequence: TGTGCCAGCAGCATTGCGCCGGGACAGGGCCCCTTAGGTACAGATACGCAGTATTTT. Protein: CASSIAPGQGPLGTDTQYF.

J is TRBJ2-2 and V is TRBV25-1, with 10 bases aligning to TRBD1. Germline-derived CDR1 and CDR2 are MGHDK and SYGVNS. V dropped 6 bases and J dropped 7; count of bases not matched to a gene: 5. The CDR3 length is 14 residues. The DNA for the CDR3 is TGTGCCAGCAGCTTGACAGGGGGCATCGGGGAGCTGTTTTTT. This sequence encodes CASSLTGGIGELFF.

The chain links TRBV4-1 to TRBJ1-2; D is perhaps TRBD1 (5 bases). Per the germline V gene, CDR1 is MGHRA and CDR2 is YSYEKL. The CDR3 runs to 14 residues. Trimming cost V 4 bases and J 1 base, with 10 bases left between them. The CDR3 bases are TGCGCCAGCAGCCGGGGACCGAGTAACTATGGCTACACCTTC. Its protein product is CASSRGPSNYGYTF.

V is TRBV10-3 and J is TRBJ2-3; 7 nucleotides align to TRBD2. The germline V gene encodes CDR1 ENHRY and CDR2 SYGVKD. Trimming took 4 bases from V and 3 from J; bases not matched to a gene: 13. The CDR3 runs 17 residues. In nucleotides, the CDR3 is TGTGCCATCAGTGGCCCCTTGTCGTGGGGGGGAACAGATACGCAGTATTTT. Translation: CAISGPLSWGGTDTQYF.

This clone was seen a single time. The chain carries TRBV6-5 and TRBJ1-4, with a possible D match to TRBD1 (6 bases). V lost 0 bases to trimming and J lost 5 bases, with 10 bases between them. This CDR3 is built from 15 residues. Germline loops: CDR1 MNHEY, CDR2 SVGAGI. The CDR3 loop reads CASSYSIGGNEKLFF. The CDR3 region has the DNA TGTGCCAGCAGTTACTCGATAGGGGGGAATGAAAAACTGTTTTTT.

The chain recombines TRBV9 with TRBJ2-1; 8 bases agree with TRBD2. Per germline, CDR1 SGDLS and CDR2 YYNGEE. Trimming took 5 bases from V and 5 from J; bases not matched to a gene: 6. The CDR3 contains 14 residues. For the CDR3, the DNA is TGTGCCAGCAGAGGGCGGGGGGAACACAATGAGCAGTTCTTC. The encoded protein is CASRGRGEHNEQFF.

This chain links TRBV7-8 with TRBJ2-3; D gene ambiguous. Trimming took 2 bases from V and 2 from J, leaving 8 bases between them. Germline CDR1 SGHVS, CDR2 FQNEAQ. This CDR3 region has 14 residues. DNA for the CDR3: TGTGCCAGCAGCTTAACAAGTTACACAGATACGCAGTATTTT. This sequence encodes CASSLTSYTDTQYF.

A single count supports this clone. The gene calls are TRBV20-1 and TRBJ2-7; the D gene is possibly TRBD2 (6 bases). The germline gives CDR1 DFQATT, CDR2 SNEGSKA (reference sequence). The CDR3 extends over 11 amino acids. CDR3 sequence reads: CSGSISYEQYF. CDR3 coding DNA: TGCAGCGGGAGTATAAGCTACGAGCAGTACTTC.

The rearrangement links TRBV29-1 to TRBJ1-2; 7 positions match TRBD1. V gave up 1 base and J gave up 7 bases; unmatched junction bases: 6. Germline values: CDR1 SQVTM, CDR2 ANQGSEA. CDR3 size: 13 residues. The CDR3 region has the DNA TGCAGCGTTGAAGGTGGAGGGGGCGTTGGCTACACCTTC. It codes for CSVEGGGGVGYTF. The whole variable domain, remainder taken from reference TRBV29-1 and TRBJ1-2, is SAVISQKPSRDICQRGTSLTIQCQVDSQVTMMFWYRQQPGQSLTLIATANQGSEATYESGFVIDKFPISRPNLTFSTLTVSNMSPEDSSIYLCSVEGGGGVGYTFGSGTRLTVV.

This sequence joins TRBV29-1 and TRBJ2-7; D unresolved. The V and J ends lost 1 base and 0 bases respectively, with 13 bases between them. CDR1 is SQVTM and CDR2 is ANQGSEA in the germline V gene. The CDR3 spans 15 residues. The CDR3 DNA reads TGCAGCGTTGAAGTCGGCAGCCTAATCTCCTACGAGCAGTACTTC. Protein product: CSVEVGSLISYEQYF.

V gene TRBV6-5 combines with J gene TRBJ2-3, with 7 nucleotides matching TRBD2. The CDR3 extends over 14 amino acids. Germline V gene sequence: CDR1 MNHEY, CDR2 SVGAGI. The junction had 5 bases not matched to a gene; V was cut back by 6 bases and J by 2 bases. CDR3 DNA: TGTGCCAGCAGCTTAGCGGGCCCCACAGATACGCAGTATTTT. Translation: CASSLAGPTDTQYF.

The chain combines TRBV19 with TRBJ2-7; 7 nucleotides line up with TRBD1. Trimming took 3 bases from V and 3 from J; bases not matched to a gene: 8. The length of the CDR3 is 15 residues. Germline CDR1 reads LNHDA; CDR2 reads SQIVND (reference sequence). The chain's CDR3 is CASSIPGQKSYEQYF. The CDR3 coding sequence is TGTGCCAGTAGTATCCCGGGACAGAAAAGCTACGAGCAGTACTTC.

The J gene is TRBJ1-6, the V gene TRBV13; 8 positions agree with TRBD1. The CDR3 loop spans 17 amino acids. Germline values: CDR1 PRHDT, CDR2 FYEKMQ (reference sequence). Unmatched junction bases numbered 12, after V lost 3 bases and J lost 8 bases. CDR3 protein: CASSLGTYTGGYSPLHF. CDR3 bases: TGTGCCAGCAGCTTGGGCACTTACACAGGGGGGTATTCACCCCTCCACTTT.

This clone was observed a few times. V and J are TRBV28 and TRBJ2-7; 7 nucleotides line up with TRBD1. The junction had 2 bases not matched to a gene; V was cut back by 3 bases and J by 0 bases. The CDR3 contains 14 residues. The V gene's germline CDR1 is MDHEN and CDR2 SYDVKM. CDR3 amino acids: CASSFDRASYEQYF. In nucleotides, the CDR3 is TGTGCCAGCAGTTTTGACAGGGCCTCCTACGAGCAGTACTTC. The full variable domain, in which reference TRBV28 and TRBJ2-7 provide the parts outside the CDR3, is DVKVTQSSRYLVKRTGEKVFLECVQDMDHENMFWYRQDPGLGLRLIYFSYDVKMKEKGDIPEGYSVSREKKERFSLILESASTNQTSMYLCASSFDRASYEQYFGPGTRLTVT.

This clone has more than one count but fewer than ten. The J gene is TRBJ1-6, the V gene TRBV5-1; D remains unclear. From germline, CDR1 is SGHRS and CDR2 YFSETQ. V shed 5 bases and J shed 7 bases, with 10 bases lying between them. The CDR3 length is 13 residues. CDR3 sequence: CASRWYSNSPLHF. As DNA, the CDR3 is TGCGCCAGCAGATGGTACAGCAATTCACCCCTCCACTTT.

This clone was recorded only once. The J gene is TRBJ1-1, the V gene TRBV9; 11 positions match TRBD1. V lost 0 bases to trimming and J lost 4 bases; unmatched junction nucleotides: 5. Germline V gene data show CDR1 as SGDLS and CDR2 as YYNGEE. The CDR3 spans 16 residues. CDR3 sequence: CASSVGAGTGGTEAFF. CDR3 in DNA: TGTGCCAGCAGCGTAGGCGCCGGGACAGGGGGCACTGAAGCTTTCTTT.

With respect to this clone: A junction boundary mismatches the germline segment, possibly from a read error. The rearrangement joins TRBV2 to TRBJ1-4; D possibly corresponds to TRBD1 (5 bases). The CDR3 is made up of 13 amino acids. Germline assignment: CDR1 SNHLY and CDR2 FYNNEI. CDR3 loop: CASSELGWETAIF. CDR3 nucleotide sequence: TGTGCCAGCAGCGAATTGGGCTGGGAGACAGCGATTTTT.

About this clone: Relative to the germline gene, one junction end is altered; a read error may explain this. The chain recombines TRBV5-1 with TRBJ1-1; D is possibly TRBD1 (6 bases). The CDR3 extends over 18 amino acids. Germline values: CDR1 SGHRS, CDR2 YFSETQ. CDR3 sequence reads: CASTLGYGTTLMNTEAFF. The CDR3 DNA reads as TGCGCCAGCACCTTGGGGTATGGGACAACCCTCATGAACACTGAAGCTTTCTTT. Variable domain in full (rest from reference TRBV5-1 and TRBJ1-1): KAGVTQTPRYLIKTRGQQVTLSCSPISGHRSVSWYQQTPGQGLQFLFEYFSETQRNKGNFPGRFSGRQFSNSRSEMNVSTLELGDSALYLCASTLGYGTTLMNTEAFFGQGTRLTVV.

The chain carries TRBV29-1 and TRBJ2-7; D not resolved. The germline CDR1 and CDR2 sequences are SQVTM and ANQGSEA. The CDR3 loop spans 12 amino acids. Trimming shortened V by 4 bases and J by 7 bases, and 14 bases separated the two germline ends. This chain's CDR3 is CSVVLGVLEQYF. CDR3 nucleotide sequence: TGCAGCGTTGTACTTGGAGTCCTGGAGCAGTACTTC.

This sequence joins TRBV4-1 and TRBJ2-7, with D unresolved. This CDR3 contains 14 residues. In germline, CDR1 is MGHRA, CDR2 YSYEKL. V dropped 0 bases and J dropped 9 bases, with 15 bases sitting between them. The CDR3 DNA follows: TGCGCCAGCAGCCAAGATCGTCTGGTTAAGGGGCAGTACTTC. Translating gives CASSQDRLVKGQYF.

In this sample, this clone turned up a few times. The chain has TRBV18 and TRBJ2-4, with a weak D call TRBD2 (6 bases). The CDR3 extends over 14 amino acids. V lost 11 bases and J 2 bases, leaving 16 bases between the germline ends. Germline lookup yields CDR1 KGHSH and CDR2 LQKENI. CDR3 DNA sequence: TGTGCCGCCGCAGAACTAGCTTCCAAAAACATTCAGTACTTC. Amino acid sequence: CAAAELASKNIQYF. The full variable domain, its missing parts supplied by reference TRBV18 and TRBJ2-4, is NAGVMQNPRHLVRRRGQEARLRCSPMKGHSHVYWYRQLPEEGLKFMVYLQKENIIDESGMPKERFSAEFPKEGPSILRIQQVVRGDSAAYFCAAAELASKNIQYFGAGTRLSVL.

The V call is TRBV7-2, the J call TRBJ2-3; 9 positions match TRBD2. There are 17 residues in the CDR3. V lost 5 bases to trimming and J lost 6 bases; unmatched junction nucleotides: 15. The germline V gene has CDR1 SGHTA and CDR2 FQGNSA. The CDR3 bases are TGTGCCAGCAGCAGGTTAGCGGGAGTCCCCAACAAGGATACGCAGTATTTT. This gives the protein CASSRLAGVPNKDTQYF.

The chain joins TRBV2 to TRBJ1-1; D is uncertain. The CDR3 has 15 residues. The germline V gene has CDR1 SNHLY and CDR2 FYNNEI. V was clipped by 2 bases and J by 8 bases, with 18 bases between them. DNA for the CDR3: TGTGCCAGCAGTGAAAGATTGAGGGTGAGGAGAGAAGCTTTCTTT. Its protein is CASSERLRVRREAFF.